The entry below describes one T cell receptor (beta chain). Antigen: not known. Regarding time point: peripheral blood 6 weeks after treatment start. Locally advanced or metastatic urothelial carcinoma affected the patients. The sample originates from a study of PD-L1 blockade in urothelial cancer. In the study overall: Patients previously received 0 to 3 chemotherapy regimens. When blood samples were assessed, the median T cell count was some 130,000.

General study points: Having blood TCR clonality under the median before treatment predicted better survival.

The assay was immunoSEQ multiplex PCR, and TCRdb's table has in-frame clones only and misses some. The table lists 15,000 to 20,000 clones, approximately 83% of them singletons. V lost 4 bases and J 5 bases, leaving 17 bases between the germline ends. Germline V CDR1 and CDR2: SGHDN, FVKESK. The CDR3 consists of 15 residues. The clonotype originates from a man aged 45-65 years with urothelial cancer. The sequenced sample was PBMCs, obtained around atezolizumab (anti-PD-L1) treatment. The chain carries TRBV14 and TRBJ2-5; possible D gene TRBD1, 5 bases. The CDR3, as DNA: TGTGCCAGCAGCCCCGGCAGGGTGCGTACGGAGACCCAGTACTTC. Its translation is CASSPGRVRTETQYF.